This TCR beta chain was sequenced during a study of T cells in Graves' hyperthyroidism and ophthalmopathy (dated 2019 in TCRdb). Study-wide context: Peripheral blood was collected at initial diagnosis, before any treatment. Whether ophthalmopathy could be predicted prospectively was tested in an independent validation cohort made up of 18 to 20 hyperthyroidism patients plus 17 patients who later progressed to ophthalmopathy. After blood sampling, hyperthyroidism patients were treated with methimazole at a starting dose of 30 mg daily, and ophthalmopathy patients were treated with high-dose intravenous methylprednisolone. To identify distinguishing TCR V-J signatures, a discovery cohort of around 98 patients was used, comprising 43 with Graves' ophthalmopathy and around 57 with stable Graves' hyperthyroidism. The 85 to 100 discovery patients were divided at random into training and test sets in a 7:3 ratio. The study also compared thyroid tissue and blood T-cell repertoires from about 6 Graves' hyperthyroidism patients. The paper describes TCR Vbeta CDR3 sequencing of about 140 peripheral blood samples, made up of roughly 45 ophthalmopathy patients, 70 to 75 hyperthyroidism patients and 17 progressor patients.

Stable Graves' hyperthyroidism was defined as the absence of progression to ophthalmopathy over 18 months of follow-up. Hyperthyroidism patients were aged 18 to 65 years and newly diagnosed, with disease duration of less than 2 months. Patients with uncontrolled infections, other autoimmune diseases, pregnancy or lactation were excluded. Diagnoses were based on clinical symptoms, serum thyroxine and TRAb, thyroid ultrasound and orbital computed tomography. Ficoll-Paque density gradient centrifugation was used to isolate PBMCs from about 10 ml of fresh peripheral blood. Trizol reagent was used to extract total RNA, and RNA quality was then checked on an Agilent 2100 Bioanalyzer. Counted from cysteine to phenylalanine, this CDR3 has 13 amino acids. The retained sequence is limited to the CDR3, 39 bases, with the frame set at the first base. From a lookup of the germline V gene, CDR1 and CDR2 are MNHEY and SVGAGI.

This clonotype was found many times. The specificity of this receptor is unknown. No much larger clone exists at a distance of one base, and base qualities are not known. The investigation overall reported the following: A 13 V-J signature model separated ophthalmopathy from stable hyperthyroidism, with roughly 88% sensitivity and 81% to 83% specificity in cross-validation and 80%/75% in testing. No statistical method was used to fix the sample size in advance, and group allocation was not hidden from the investigators. In validation, the model predicted progression to ophthalmopathy a median of roughly 6.5 months before onset, with 65% to 71% sensitivity and 72.22% specificity. Most expanded thyroid clonotypes (frequency above 0.001) were also detected in blood, a finding suggesting that blood repertoires may reflect thyroid immune responses.

TCR beta CDR3 regions were amplified from RNA transcripts. A first-round RT-PCR of the TCR CDR3 used the HTBI primer set with the Qiagen OneStep RT-PCR kit. Libraries were constructed in a second round of multiplex PCR, after which size selection and purification were performed. Sequencing of the libraries was done on an Illumina HiSeq2000 using paired-end 100 bp reads. In the original analysis: SOAPnuke was used to process the raw data, with reads discarded if the reads contained adapters or uncalled bases, had a mean Phred below 15, or lacked an exact constant-primer or identifier match. High-quality paired reads were merged using COPE v1.2.5, and each unique nucleotide sequence was defined as a clonotype. Clonotypes were aligned to IMGT TRBV, TRBD and TRBJ reference segments using MiTCR v1.1. The analysis included only V-J combinations with a frequency above 0.0001, which together covered over 98% of the repertoires. The TCS score was defined as the ratio of F50 (clonal expansion) to E x V (chaos), calculated using BLOSUM62-based TCRdist between CDR3 peptides within each V-J. Welch's t-statistics and random forest reduced around 520 V-J features to 13, which were used in a naive Bayes classifier (R e1071). TCRdb handled the public reads itself, with Q25 trimming in fastp and clone calling in MiXCR, and kept productive beta chains. Every CDR3 protein is listed once, alongside the most common genes and DNA of its rows. The V and J calls were not made by the authors but by TCRdb's processing. Recorded for this sample are a few hundred thousand distinct CDR3 sequences; roughly 20% of them occurred a single time. The ten largest clones take up more than 25% of the sample.

Material for sequencing was blood. Here the chain combines TRBV6-5 and TRBJ1-5; the D segment cannot be called with confidence. The receptor was derived from a young man with Graves' hyperthyroidism. The CDR3 protein: CVTNHDSNQPQHF. The DNA sequence is given as TGTGTTACAAACCACGATAGCAATCAGCCCCAGCATTTT.